This paragraph covers one T cell receptor beta chain sequence. Clones were read by immunoSEQ multiplex PCR, and TCRdb kept only the in-frame ones, dropping some. The profile shows about 150,000 clones, around 94% of them singletons. This sample is drawn from a study of T cell responses to AZD1222 COVID-19 vaccine. Germline V gene sequence: CDR1 KGHSH, CDR2 LQKENI. The length of the CDR3 is 13 residues. V was shortened by 2 bases and J by 9 bases, with 11 bases between the two germline ends. Sequencing used peripheral blood, obtained on day 0 of AZD1222 vaccination. This receptor was taken from an adult in good health. V and J are TRBV18 and TRBJ2-1; D remains unclear. This CDR3 is CASSPERGSEQFF. The CDR3 DNA is TGTGCCAGCTCACCAGAGCGTGGAAGTGAGCAGTTCTTC.